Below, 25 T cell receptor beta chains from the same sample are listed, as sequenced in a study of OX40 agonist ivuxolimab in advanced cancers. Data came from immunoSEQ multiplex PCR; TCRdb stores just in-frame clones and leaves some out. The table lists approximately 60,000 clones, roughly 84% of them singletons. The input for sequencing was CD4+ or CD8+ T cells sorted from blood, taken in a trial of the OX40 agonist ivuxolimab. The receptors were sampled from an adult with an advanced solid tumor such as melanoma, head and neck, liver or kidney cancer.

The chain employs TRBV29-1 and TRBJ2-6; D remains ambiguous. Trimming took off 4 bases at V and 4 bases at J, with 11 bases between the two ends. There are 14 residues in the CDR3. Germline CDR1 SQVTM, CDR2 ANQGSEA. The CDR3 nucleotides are TGCAGCGTTGGAACGGAATCCGGGGCCAACGTCCTGACTTTC. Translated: CSVGTESGANVLTF.

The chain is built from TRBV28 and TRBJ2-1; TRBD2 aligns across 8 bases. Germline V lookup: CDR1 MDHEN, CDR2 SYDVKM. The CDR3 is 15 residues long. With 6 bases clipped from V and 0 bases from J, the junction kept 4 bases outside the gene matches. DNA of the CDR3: TGTGCCAGCAGCCTAGCGGGCAGCTCCTACAATGAGCAGTTCTTC. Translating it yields CASSLAGSSYNEQFF.

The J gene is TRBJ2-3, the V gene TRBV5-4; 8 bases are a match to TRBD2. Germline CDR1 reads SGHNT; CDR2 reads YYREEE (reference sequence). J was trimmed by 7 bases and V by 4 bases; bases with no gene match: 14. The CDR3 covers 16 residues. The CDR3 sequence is CASSPDLLAAFYTQYF. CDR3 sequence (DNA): TGTGCCAGCAGCCCAGACCTACTAGCGGCCTTCTATACGCAGTATTTT.

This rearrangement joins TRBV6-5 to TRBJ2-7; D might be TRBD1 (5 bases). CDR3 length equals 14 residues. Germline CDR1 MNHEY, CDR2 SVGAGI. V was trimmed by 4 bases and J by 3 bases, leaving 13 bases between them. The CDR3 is CASSFYRKSYEQYF. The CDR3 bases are TGTGCCAGCAGTTTCTACAGGAAGAGCTACGAGCAGTACTTC.

CDR3 bases: TGTGCCAGCAGCCGGGGGCGGTCCACAGATACGCAGTATTTT. Protein product: CASSRGRSTDTQYF. V gene TRBV7-6 combines with J gene TRBJ2-3, with D perhaps being TRBD1 or TRBD2 (6 bases each). Trimming cost V 5 bases and J 2 bases, with 11 bases left between them. Germline CDR1 reads SGHVS; CDR2 reads FNYEAQ. This CDR3 contains 14 residues.

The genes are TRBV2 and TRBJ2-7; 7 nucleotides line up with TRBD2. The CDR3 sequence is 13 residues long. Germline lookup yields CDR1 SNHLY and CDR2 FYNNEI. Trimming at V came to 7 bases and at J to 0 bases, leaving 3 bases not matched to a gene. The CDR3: CASTSGISYEQYF. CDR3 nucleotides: TGTGCCAGCACTAGCGGAATCTCCTACGAGCAGTACTTC.

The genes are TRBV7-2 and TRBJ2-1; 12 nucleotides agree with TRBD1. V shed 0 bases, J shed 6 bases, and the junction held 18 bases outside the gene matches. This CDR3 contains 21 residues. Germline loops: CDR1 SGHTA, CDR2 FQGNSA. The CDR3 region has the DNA TGTGCCAGCAGCTTAGCCACCGTGGGACAGGGGGCTTTTGTTGGAATCAATGAGCAGTTCTTC. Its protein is CASSLATVGQGAFVGINEQFF.

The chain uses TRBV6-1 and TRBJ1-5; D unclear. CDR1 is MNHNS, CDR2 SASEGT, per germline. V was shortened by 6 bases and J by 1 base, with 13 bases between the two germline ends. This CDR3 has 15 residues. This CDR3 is CASSPRHLSNQPQHF. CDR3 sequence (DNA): TGTGCCAGCAGCCCACGACACCTCAGCAATCAGCCCCAGCATTTT.

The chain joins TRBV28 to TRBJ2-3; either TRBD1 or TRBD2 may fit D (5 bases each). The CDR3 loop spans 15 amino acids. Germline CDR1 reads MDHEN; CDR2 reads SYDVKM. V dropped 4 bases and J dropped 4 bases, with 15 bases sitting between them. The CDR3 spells CASSSPGKGADTQYF. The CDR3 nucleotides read TGTGCCAGCAGTTCACCGGGAAAAGGGGCAGATACGCAGTATTTT.

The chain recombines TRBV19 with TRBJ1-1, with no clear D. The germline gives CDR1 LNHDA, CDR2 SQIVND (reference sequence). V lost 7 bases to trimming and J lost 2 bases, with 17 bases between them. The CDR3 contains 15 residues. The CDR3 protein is CASIRFPGENTEAFF. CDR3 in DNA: TGTGCCAGTATCCGGTTCCCCGGAGAAAACACTGAAGCTTTCTTT.

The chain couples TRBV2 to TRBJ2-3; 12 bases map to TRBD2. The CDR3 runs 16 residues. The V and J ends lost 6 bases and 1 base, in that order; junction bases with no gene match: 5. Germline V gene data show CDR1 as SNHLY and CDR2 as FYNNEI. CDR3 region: CASSKTSGRGTDTQYF. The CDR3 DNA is TGTGCCAGCAGCAAGACTAGCGGGAGAGGCACAGATACGCAGTATTTT.

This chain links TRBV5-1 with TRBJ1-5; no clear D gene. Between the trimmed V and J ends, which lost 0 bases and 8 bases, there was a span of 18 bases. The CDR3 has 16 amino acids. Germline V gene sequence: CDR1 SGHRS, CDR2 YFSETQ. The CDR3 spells CASSLGPQLEGEPQHF. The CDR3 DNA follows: TGCGCCAGCAGCTTGGGCCCACAGTTGGAGGGAGAGCCCCAGCATTTT.

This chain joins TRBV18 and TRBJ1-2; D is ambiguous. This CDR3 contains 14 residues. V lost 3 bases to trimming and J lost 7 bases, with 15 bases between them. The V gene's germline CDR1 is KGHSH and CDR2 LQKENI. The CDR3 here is CASSPLADPSGYTF. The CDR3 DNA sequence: TGTGCCAGCTCACCGCTGGCCGACCCATCTGGCTACACCTTC.

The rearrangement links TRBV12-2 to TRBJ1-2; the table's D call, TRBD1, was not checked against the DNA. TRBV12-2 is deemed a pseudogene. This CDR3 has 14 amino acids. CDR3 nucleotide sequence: TGTGCAAGTCGTCCTCCGGGACAGGGGACGTGGTACACCTTC. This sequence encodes CASRPPGQGTWYTF.

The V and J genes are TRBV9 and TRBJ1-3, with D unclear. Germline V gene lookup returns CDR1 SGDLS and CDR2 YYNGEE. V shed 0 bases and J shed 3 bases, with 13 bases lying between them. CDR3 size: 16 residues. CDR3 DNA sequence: TGTGCCAGCAGCGTAGAGATTAGGGCAGGTGGAAACACCATATATTTT. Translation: CASSVEIRAGGNTIYF. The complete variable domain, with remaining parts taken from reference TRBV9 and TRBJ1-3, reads DSGVTQTPKHLITATGQRVTLRCSPRSGDLSVYWYQQSLDQGLQFLIQYYNGEERAKGNILERFSAQQFPDLHSELNLSSLELGDSALYFCASSVEIRAGGNTIYFGEGSWLTVV.

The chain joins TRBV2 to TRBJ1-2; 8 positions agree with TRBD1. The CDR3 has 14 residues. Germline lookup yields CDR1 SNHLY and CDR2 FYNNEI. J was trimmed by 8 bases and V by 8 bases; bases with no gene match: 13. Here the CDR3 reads CASGSPRGLWGYTF. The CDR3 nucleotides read TGTGCCAGCGGGTCCCCCAGGGGGCTTTGGGGCTACACCTTC.

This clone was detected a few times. The CDR3 DNA is TGTGCCAGCGGAGGTTTCGACTATAGCAATCAGCCCCAGCATTTT. Translating gives CASGGFDYSNQPQHF. V and J are TRBV28 and TRBJ1-5; D ambiguous. V was cut by 8 bases and J by 0 bases, with 14 bases left in between. Germline lookup yields CDR1 MDHEN and CDR2 SYDVKM. The CDR3 contains 15 residues.

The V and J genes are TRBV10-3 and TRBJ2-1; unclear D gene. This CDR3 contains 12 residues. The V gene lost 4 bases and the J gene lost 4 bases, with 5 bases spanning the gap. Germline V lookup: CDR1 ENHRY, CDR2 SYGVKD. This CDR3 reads CAISGGYNEQFF. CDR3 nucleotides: TGTGCCATCAGTGGGGGATACAATGAGCAGTTCTTC.

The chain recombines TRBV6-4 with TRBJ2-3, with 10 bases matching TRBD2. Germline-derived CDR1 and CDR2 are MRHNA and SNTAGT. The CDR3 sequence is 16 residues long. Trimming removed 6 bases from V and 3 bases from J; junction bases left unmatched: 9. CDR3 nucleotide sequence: TGTGCCAGCAGGCTCAATAGCGGGAGGACTACAGATACGCAGTATTTT. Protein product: CASRLNSGRTTDTQYF.

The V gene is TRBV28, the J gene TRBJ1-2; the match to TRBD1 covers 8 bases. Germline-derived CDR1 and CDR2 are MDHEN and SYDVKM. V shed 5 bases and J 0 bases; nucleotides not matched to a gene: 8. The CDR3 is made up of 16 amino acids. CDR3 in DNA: TGTGCCAGCAGTACAGGGGGAGCATCTACTAACTATGGCTACACCTTC. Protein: CASSTGGASTNYGYTF.

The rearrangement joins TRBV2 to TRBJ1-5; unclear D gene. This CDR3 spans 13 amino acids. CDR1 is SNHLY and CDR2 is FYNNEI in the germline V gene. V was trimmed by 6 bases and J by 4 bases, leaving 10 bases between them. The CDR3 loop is CASRADGNQPQHF. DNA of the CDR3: TGTGCCAGCAGGGCCGATGGTAATCAGCCCCAGCATTTT.

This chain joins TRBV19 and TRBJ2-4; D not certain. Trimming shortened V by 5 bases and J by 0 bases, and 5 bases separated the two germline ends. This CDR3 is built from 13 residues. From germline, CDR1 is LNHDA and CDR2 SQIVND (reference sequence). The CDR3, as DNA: TGTGCCAGTAGTTATGGAGCCAAAAACATTCAGTACTTC. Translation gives CASSYGAKNIQYF.

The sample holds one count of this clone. CDR3 DNA sequence: TGTGCCAGCTCACCACCGTACGATCTCTACGAGCAGTACTTC. Amino acids: CASSPPYDLYEQYF. V gene TRBV18 combines with J gene TRBJ2-7; D uncertain. The germline CDR1 and CDR2 sequences are KGHSH and LQKENI. The CDR3 spans 14 residues. The V and J ends lost 0 bases and 3 bases respectively, with 9 bases between them.

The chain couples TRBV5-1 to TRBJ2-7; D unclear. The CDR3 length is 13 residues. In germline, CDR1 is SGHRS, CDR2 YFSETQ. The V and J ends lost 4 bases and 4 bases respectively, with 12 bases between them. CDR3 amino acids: CASSLLIGYEQYF. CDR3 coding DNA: TGCGCCAGCAGCCTTCTTATAGGTTACGAGCAGTACTTC.

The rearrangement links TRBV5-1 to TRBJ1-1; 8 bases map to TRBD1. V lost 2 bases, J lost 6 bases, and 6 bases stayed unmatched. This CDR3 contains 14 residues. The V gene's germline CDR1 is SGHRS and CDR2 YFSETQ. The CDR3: CASSFGQGSAEAFF. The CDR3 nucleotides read TGCGCCAGCAGCTTTGGACAGGGCAGCGCTGAAGCTTTCTTT.